A selection of T cell receptor beta chains follows, all from one sample in a study of T cells in Graves' hyperthyroidism and ophthalmopathy. TCRdb processed the multiplex PCR reads anew with MiXCR; each CDR3 protein has one entry. The sample lists a few hundred thousand distinct CDR3 sequences, around a quarter seen once, with roughly 80% in the top ten. The sample taken for sequencing was blood. Receptors were obtained from a man in his fifties or sixties with Graves' hyperthyroidism. The conserved cysteine and the conserved F or W are not part of the CDR3 here.

TRBJ2-7 TRBV11-3 ASSLGRLARPYYEQY
TRBJ1-4 TRBV5-1 ASSLVSRVNEKLF
TRBJ2-3 TRBV28 ASSPTGLGADTQY
TRBJ1-5 TRBV7-7 ASSLKGALNQPQH
TRBJ1-5 TRBV5-1 ASSLGDSSNQPQH
TRBJ1-1 TRBV6-1 ASSRFGSPEAF
TRBJ2-7 TRBV6-1 ASSLSRVFEQY
TRBJ2-1 TRBV5-1 ASSVDRGRDEQF
TRBJ2-5 TRBV27 ASSFTSLAAQETQY
TRBJ2-5 TRBV3-1 ASRAGGGETQY
TRBJ2-6 TRBV28 ASSPPGSGANVLT
TRBJ2-3 TRBV7-6 ASSLRGTGGADTQY
TRBJ1-1 TRBV24-1 ATSNIGGSEAF
TRBJ2-7 TRBV5-1 ASSFKFDEQY
TRBJ2-1 TRBV6-6 ASSYSMGGNNEQF
TRBJ1-4 TRBV7-8 ASSVRGGQGKLF
TRBJ2-1 TRBV20-1 SVLGTQGNEQF
TRBJ1-3 TRBV12-3/TRBV12-4 ASSPYGTTSGNTIY
TRBJ2-3 TRBV12-3/TRBV12-4 ASSQASGAFTDTQY
TRBJ2-2 TRBV7-9 ASSPMVDTGELF
TRBJ2-5 TRBV5-5 ASSLTSSQETQY
TRBJ2-5 TRBV7-3 ASSPGTSGSPWETQY
TRBJ1-4 TRBV6-1 ASRPTGGAEKLF
TRBJ1-6 TRBV7-9 ASSFGQGYSSPLH
TRBJ1-2 TRBV19 ASSIGQGDVYGYT
TRBJ1-1 TRBV27 ASRVQQGGMNTEAF
TRBJ2-6 TRBV27 ASSSLSGANVLT
TRBJ2-1 TRBV7-9 ASSPRDSYNEQF
TRBJ2-3 TRBV24-1 ATTEGGIDTQY
TRBJ2-3 TRBV20-1 SANRPTSGSTYTQY
TRBJ2-3 TRBV24-1 ATSPAGSGDTQY
TRBJ2-5 TRBV27 ASSSRDSLETQY
TRBJ1-4 TRBV2 ASTGQDEKLF
TRBJ2-5 TRBV5-1 ASSLGGTQIQETQY
TRBJ2-1 TRBV7-9 ASSLGGQYNEQF
TRBJ2-1 TRBV30 AWSVHTSGSRSYNEQS
TRBJ2-5 TRBV6-1 ASISFGSQETQY
TRBJ2-6 TRBV14 ASRTRDTGANVLT
TRBJ2-7 TRBV6-1 ASMGSSYEQY
TRBJ2-2 TRBV5-1 ASSLTSRIPGELF
TRBJ2-7 TRBV20-1 SASTTGGWYEQY
TRBJ2-1 TRBV29-1 SVRIAGGYYNEQF
TRBJ1-1 TRBV7-8 ASNLRGDTEAF
TRBJ2-1 TRBV20-1 SFPREFQINEQF
TRBJ2-1 TRBV7-2 ASSLVGRSYNEQF